These 12 T cell receptor beta chains came from one sample sequenced in a study of shared clonotypes between healthy human individuals. Sequenced by immunoSEQ multiplex PCR; TCRdb stores in-frame clones only, minus some. This sample yields roughly 2.4 million clones, of which almost 96% are seen a single time; about 0.13% belongs to the top ten. The sample comprised naive CD4+ T cells sorted from blood. As for subset: CD45RA+ positively selected. The receptors originated from a man in his late teens or twenties in good health.

The chain recombines TRBV10-3 with TRBJ2-1; D gene unclear. Germline V gene sequence: CDR1 ENHRY, CDR2 SYGVKD. Trimming stripped 4 bases from V and 4 bases from J, with 8 bases between. The CDR3 runs to 13 residues. The CDR3 DNA sequence: TGTGCCATCAGTGTGACATTATACAATGAGCAGTTCTTC. It encodes CAISVTLYNEQFF.

The rearrangement joins TRBV27 to TRBJ2-7, with D unresolved. The CDR3 covers 12 residues. Germline V gene sequence: CDR1 MNHEY, CDR2 SMNVEV (reference sequence). V gave up 3 bases and J gave up 0 bases, with 3 bases separating them. CDR3 sequence reads: CASSFPSYEQYF. The CDR3 DNA follows: TGTGCCAGCAGTTTCCCCTCCTACGAGCAGTACTTC.

The rearrangement joins TRBV5-4 to TRBJ2-7, with 7 bases identical to TRBD1. CDR3 size: 15 residues. Germline loops: CDR1 SGHNT, CDR2 YYREEE (reference sequence). V was pared by 4 bases and J by 6 bases, with 13 bases of the junction left unmatched. The CDR3 reads CASSPTRVPGGEQYF. Here the CDR3 DNA reads TGTGCCAGCAGCCCTACAAGGGTCCCAGGGGGCGAGCAGTACTTC.

The gene calls are TRBV18 and TRBJ2-3; D may be TRBD1 (5 bases). CDR3 length: 16 residues. Germline V gene data show CDR1 as KGHSH and CDR2 as LQKENI. The V and J ends lost 1 base and 0 bases respectively, with 11 bases between them. The CDR3 region has the DNA TGTGCCAGCTCACCACTCGGGCCAGGGAGCACAGATACGCAGTATTTT. This encodes CASSPLGPGSTDTQYF. The complete variable domain, with remaining parts taken from reference TRBV18 and TRBJ2-3, reads NAGVMQNPRHLVRRRGQEARLRCSPMKGHSHVYWYRQLPEEGLKFMVYLQKENIIDESGMPKERFSAEFPKEGPSILRIQQVVRGDSAAYFCASSPLGPGSTDTQYFGPGTRLTVL.

As DNA, the CDR3 is TGCGCCAGCAGTGAGTCGAGAGGGGGCTACGAGCAGTACTTC. This translates into CASSESRGGYEQYF. The chain recombines TRBV10-2 with TRBJ2-7; D possibly corresponds to TRBD1 (6 bases). Germline CDR1 reads WSHSY; CDR2 reads SAAADI. With 0 bases removed from V and 3 bases from J, the gap between germline ends came to 9 bases. The CDR3 runs to 14 residues.

This clone was seen a single time. The chain has TRBV5-1 and TRBJ1-5; D gene ambiguous. The germline V and J ends were trimmed by 0 bases and 3 bases, with 16 bases remaining between them. CDR1 and CDR2 from the germline V gene are SGHRS and YFSETQ. The CDR3 covers 17 residues. The CDR3 here is CASSLGKEPTPNQPQHF. The DNA of the CDR3 is TGCGCCAGCAGCTTGGGAAAGGAACCTACTCCCAATCAGCCCCAGCATTTT. Combining the CDR3 with reference TRBV5-1 and TRBJ1-5 gives the whole variable domain KAGVTQTPRYLIKTRGQQVTLSCSPISGHRSVSWYQQTPGQGLQFLFEYFSETQRNKGNFPGRFSGRQFSNSRSEMNVSTLELGDSALYLCASSLGKEPTPNQPQHFGDGTRLSIL.

This sequence joins TRBV5-6 and TRBJ2-5, with D maybe TRBD2 (5 bases). The germline gives CDR1 SGHDT, CDR2 YYEEEE. This CDR3 is 15 amino acids long. V was pared by 0 bases and J by 5 bases, with 14 bases between. The CDR3 nucleotides are TGTGCCAGCAGCTTGGCCGTGGAGGTGAGGGAGACCCAGTACTTC. Translation: CASSLAVEVRETQYF.

This chain links TRBV7-2 with TRBJ2-5, with 9 bases lining up with TRBD2. This CDR3 region has 16 residues. Losses at the gene ends were 2 bases for V and 4 bases for J; bases not matched to a gene: 8. The germline V gene encodes CDR1 SGHTA and CDR2 FQGNSA. CDR3 DNA: TGTGCCAGCAGCTTAAGGTCTGGCGGGGGGGTAGAGACCCAGTACTTC. Translated: CASSLRSGGGVETQYF.

This clone has a single count. Additional DNA sequences in this sample encode the identical CDR3. This chain connects TRBV30 to TRBJ2-2; 7 bases match TRBD1. Germline values: CDR1 GTSNPN, CDR2 SVGIG (reference sequence). The CDR3 totals 12 residues. V was clipped by 2 bases and J by 6 bases; unmatched bases: 0. CDR3 sequence (DNA): TGTGCCTGGAGTCAGGGGGCCGGGGAGCTGTTTTTT. As protein: CAWSQGAGELFF. The complete variable domain, with remaining parts taken from reference TRBV30 and TRBJ2-2, reads SQTIHQWPATLVQPVGSPLSLECTVEGTSNPNLYWYRQAAGRGLQLLFYSVGIGQISSEVPQNLSASRPQDRQFILSSKKLLLSDSGFYLCAWSQGAGELFFGEGSRLTVL.

The rearrangement joins TRBV6-1 to TRBJ1-6; no definite D call. The CDR3 loop spans 18 amino acids. With 2 bases removed from V and 4 bases from J, the gap between germline ends came to 18 bases. Germline loops: CDR1 MNHNS, CDR2 SASEGT. The CDR3 DNA sequence: TGTGCCAGCAGTGAACGCCCAAAAAACAGTGGGTATAATTCACCCCTCCACTTT. Amino acids: CASSERPKNSGYNSPLHF.

The CDR3 DNA follows: TGTGCCAGCACCTCAGGGGGCGACACCACCAAAAAACTGTTTTTT. It codes for CASTSGGDTTKKLFF. The V and J genes are TRBV6-1 and TRBJ1-4; TRBD1 matches 8 bases. Germline trimming cut 7 bases from V and 9 bases from J; bases unmatched to any gene: 13. The CDR3 loop spans 15 amino acids. Germline loops: CDR1 MNHNS, CDR2 SASEGT.

This sequence joins TRBV30 and TRBJ2-7, with 9 bases matching TRBD1. V was clipped by 1 base and J by 3 bases; unmatched bases: 4. Germline assignment: CDR1 GTSNPN and CDR2 SVGIG (reference sequence). The CDR3 has 14 amino acids. This CDR3 is CAWSDPGQGYEQYF. In DNA form, the CDR3 reads TGTGCCTGGAGTGACCCGGGACAGGGCTACGAGCAGTACTTC.